The 14 T cell receptor beta chains below were found in one sample sequenced in a study of control samples from healthy donors and cancer patients (dated by TCRdb to 2018 to 2021). Libraries were constructed by the immunoSEQ multiplex PCR assay. TCRdb's version of the immuneACCESS table is confined to in-frame rearrangements and falls short of the full clone set. An unresolved V gene accounts for under half of the shortfall where checked; the remainder is of unknown origin. The sample contains approximately 190,000 clones, roughly nine tenths of them found a single time. Together, the top ten hold 1.8% of the sample. Material: blood. Every receptor here comes from a man aged 25-45 years in good health.

V is TRBV21-1 and J is TRBJ1-1; TRBD1 is taken as the D call from the table, unchecked against the DNA. TRBV21-1 is a recognized pseudogene. CDR3 length equals 16 residues. CDR3 DNA: TGTGCCAGCAGCAAAGTCCCCCTAGACAGGAACACTGAAGCTTTCTTT. This sequence encodes CASSKVPLDRNTEAFF.

The chain uses TRBV18 and TRBJ2-2, with no clear D. Trimming took 1 base from V and 0 from J, leaving 12 bases between them. The length of the CDR3 is 17 residues. Germline CDR1 KGHSH, CDR2 LQKENI. DNA of the CDR3: TGTGCCAGCTCACCACAAACGGGCAGGACGAACACCGGGGAGCTGTTTTTT. Translation gives CASSPQTGRTNTGELFF.

The chain couples TRBV25-1 to TRBJ1-2; no definite D call. Per the germline V gene, CDR1 is MGHDK and CDR2 is SYGVNS. This CDR3 spans 14 amino acids. Trimming took off 3 bases at V and 7 bases at J, with 15 bases between the two ends. The CDR3 region has the DNA TGTGCCAGCAGTGATAAAAACAGCTTCCCTGGCTACACCTTC. This gives the protein CASSDKNSFPGYTF.

V gene TRBV19 combines with J gene TRBJ1-6; tentative D call: TRBD1 (6 bases). Trimming shortened V by 0 bases and J by 0 bases, and 12 bases separated the two germline ends. Germline CDR1 reads LNHDA; CDR2 reads SQIVND (reference sequence). This CDR3 spans 18 amino acids. The CDR3 region is CASSIEGHLSSYNSPLHF. CDR3 DNA sequence: TGTGCCAGTAGTATAGAGGGACACCTGAGCTCCTATAATTCACCCCTCCACTTT.

This chain joins TRBV3-1 (or the pseudogene TRBV3-2) and TRBJ2-4; no clear D gene. V was clipped by 6 bases and J by 2 bases, with 14 bases between them. There are 15 residues in the CDR3. The V gene's germline CDR1 is LGHDT and CDR2 YNNKEL (reference sequence). CDR3: CASSHRAASKNIQYF. CDR3 coding DNA: TGTGCCAGCAGTCACCGTGCGGCGTCCAAAAACATTCAGTACTTC.

The CDR3 DNA sequence: TGTGCCAGCAGCCTGACAGAAGGAAACACCATATATTTT. Translating it yields CASSLTEGNTIYF. V usage is TRBV6-6 and J usage is TRBJ1-3, with a tentative D call TRBD1 (5 bases). Germline assignment: CDR1 MNHNY and CDR2 SVGAGI (reference sequence). The V gene lost 6 bases and the J gene lost 4 bases, with 10 bases spanning the gap. The CDR3 consists of 13 residues.

The V and J genes are TRBV27 and TRBJ1-5, with D perhaps TRBD1 (5 bases). V lost 3 bases and J lost 1, with 7 bases in between. CDR1 and CDR2 (germline): MNHEY, SMNVEV (reference sequence). CDR3 size: 14 residues. The chain's CDR3 is CASSFRESNQPQHF. CDR3 DNA sequence: TGTGCCAGCAGTTTCAGGGAGAGCAATCAGCCCCAGCATTTT.

This sequence joins TRBV30 and TRBJ1-6; D might be TRBD1 (5 bases). This CDR3 is 13 amino acids long. Looked up from germline, CDR1 is GTSNPN and CDR2 is SVGIG (reference sequence). The DNA of the CDR3 is TGTGTAGGGACCGTTTCTTCCAGTTCACCCCTCCACTTT. Its protein product is CVGTVSSSSPLHF.

This sequence joins TRBV5-1 and TRBJ1-1, with TRBD1 as a possible D gene (6 bases). Germline V gene lookup returns CDR1 SGHRS and CDR2 YFSETQ. V lost 4 bases, J lost 6 bases, and 16 bases lay in between. The CDR3 sequence is 14 residues long. The CDR3, as DNA: TGCGCCAGCAGCATGGGGGGACAAATGGCTGAAGCTTTCTTT. Translated: CASSMGGQMAEAFF.

The chain employs TRBV4-1 and TRBJ1-4; TRBD1 aligns across 9 bases. Losses at the gene ends were 4 bases for V and 5 bases for J; bases not matched to a gene: 5. CDR3 length: 15 amino acids. CDR1 and CDR2 from the germline V gene are MGHRA and YSYEKL. This CDR3 reads CASSRPGTGNEKLFF. In DNA form, the CDR3 reads TGCGCCAGCAGCCGTCCCGGGACAGGGAATGAAAAACTGTTTTTT.

The gene calls are TRBV9 and TRBJ1-5; 7 bases match TRBD1. This CDR3 is built from 14 residues. The V and J ends lost 3 bases and 1 base, in that order; junction bases with no gene match: 1. The germline V gene has CDR1 SGDLS and CDR2 YYNGEE. The CDR3 nucleotides read TGTGCCAGCAGCGCGACAGGGAGCAATCAGCCCCAGCATTTT. It translates to CASSATGSNQPQHF. Full variable domain (outside the CDR3, taken from reference TRBV9 and TRBJ1-5): DSGVTQTPKHLITATGQRVTLRCSPRSGDLSVYWYQQSLDQGLQFLIQYYNGEERAKGNILERFSAQQFPDLHSELNLSSLELGDSALYFCASSATGSNQPQHFGDGTRLSIL.

The table lists this clone with a count of one. CDR3 coding DNA: TGTGCCAGTGAACAGGGCCCTCGGCAGCCCCAGCATTTT. Protein: CASEQGPRQPQHF. The chain carries TRBV6-5 and TRBJ1-5, with D perhaps TRBD1 (6 bases). CDR1 and CDR2 (germline): MNHEY, SVGAGI. Trimming removed 9 bases from V and 7 bases from J, with 16 bases in between. The CDR3 extends over 13 amino acids.

The chain is built from TRBV7-8 and TRBJ2-5; 8 bases fit TRBD2. V shed 6 bases and J 4 bases; nucleotides not matched to a gene: 7. CDR1 is SGHVS, CDR2 FQNEAQ, per germline. This CDR3 has 14 amino acids. CDR3 amino acids: CASRPTGGRETQYF. For the CDR3, the DNA is TGTGCCAGCAGGCCCACGGGGGGGCGAGAGACCCAGTACTTC.

The chain employs TRBV2 and TRBJ2-7; D ambiguous. This CDR3 has 11 residues. The germline V gene encodes CDR1 SNHLY and CDR2 FYNNEI. Trimming took off 6 bases at V and 6 bases at J, with 9 bases between the two ends. The CDR3 is CASRGFFEQYF. The CDR3 DNA reads TGTGCCAGCAGGGGATTCTTCGAGCAGTACTTC.